The entry below describes one TCR beta chain. Antigen specificity is unknown. The data originate from a study of cytomegalovirus exposure and HLA in healthy donors. Points from the study as a whole: One variant, a missense change in DCLRE1C, was linked in a later analysis to TCR beta V- and J-gene trimming.

Primers for the PCR totalled 60 Vbeta and 13 Jbeta. In the original processing: It was a later analysis that counted tens of millions of unique TCR beta chains, of which roughly 11 million were shared. TCRdb's copy holds only in-frame clones and misses some; the assay was immunoSEQ multiplex PCR. Clone size and V and J calls were adopted from that table, with D and trimming inferred from the DNA. The table shows fewer than 200,000 clones, with around 80% occurring only once. With 1 base removed from V and 4 bases from J, the gap between germline ends came to 18 bases. This CDR3 region has 16 residues. Germline-derived CDR1 and CDR2 are SGHRS and YFSETQ.

Sequenced input: PBMCs. The chain is built from TRBV5-1 and TRBJ2-7, with a weak D call TRBD2 (6 bases). The clonotype originates from a woman aged 18-30 years in good health and CMV-seronegative. This CDR3 is CASSLQTSGVVYEQYF. CDR3 bases: TGCGCCAGCAGCTTGCAAACCTCGGGGGTAGTTTACGAGCAGTACTTC.